These 30 T cell receptor beta chains share one sample of origin, sequenced in a study of regulatory T cells in long-lasting Graves disease. The time point denotes: persistent/refractory GD, antithyroid drugs over 5 years with positive TRAb. The TCR library was made from RNA that had been extracted from PBMCs in TRIzol. Arm-PCR of CDR3 regions with iRepertoire HTBI primers generated TCR beta libraries. TCRdb processed the multiplex PCR reads anew with MiXCR; each CDR3 protein has one entry. The sample consists of about 660,000 distinct CDR3 sequences, 30% of them appearing once. The sample consisted of peripheral blood mononuclear cells (PBMCs), taken when the disease was refractory, from a patient treated with antithyroid drugs. The source is a female donor with Graves disease.

The V and J genes are TRBV7-2 and TRBJ1-6, with 7 nucleotides matching TRBD1. The junction had 9 bases not matched to a gene; V was cut back by 1 base and J by 9 bases. The CDR3 extends over 16 amino acids. The germline V gene has CDR1 SGHTA and CDR2 FQGNSA. CDR3 sequence reads: CASSLGPTGDRSPLHF. For the CDR3, the DNA is TGTGCCAGCAGCTTAGGGCCAACAGGGGACCGTTCACCCCTCCACTTT.

This clonotype has at least ten counts. This chain connects TRBV12-3 or TRBV12-4 to TRBJ1-4; D unresolved. This CDR3 is built from 12 residues. Deletions cut 6 bases from V and 4 bases from J, with 6 bases between. The chain's CDR3 is CASSLLNEKLFF. The CDR3 DNA sequence: TGTGCCAGCAGCTTGCTTAATGAAAAACTGTTTTTT.

This clonotype was seen a few times. This chain connects TRBV3-1 to TRBJ2-5, with a possible D match to TRBD2 (5 bases). Trimming left V 0 bases short and J 8 bases short, with 13 bases between. This CDR3 contains 14 residues. Germline-derived CDR1 and CDR2 are LGHDT and YNNKEL (reference sequence). The CDR3 protein is CASSQDPGLETQYF. DNA for the CDR3: TGTGCCAGCAGCCAAGATCCGGGGTTGGAAACCCAGTACTTC.

Ten or more counts support this clonotype. The V and J genes are TRBV28 and TRBJ2-5; TRBD2 might be the D (7 bases). The CDR3 is made up of 14 amino acids. Germline loops: CDR1 MDHEN, CDR2 SYDVKM. Trimming left V 4 bases short and J 4 bases short, with 13 bases between. DNA for the CDR3: TGTGCCAGCAGTTCTGGCGGGGGCCGAGAGACCCAGTACTTC. Protein: CASSSGGGRETQYF.

The chain joins TRBV5-1 to TRBJ2-7, with D unresolved. Trimming took off 2 bases at V and 4 bases at J, with 10 bases between the two ends. The CDR3 length is 13 residues. Germline CDR1 and CDR2: SGHRS and YFSETQ. As DNA, the CDR3 is TGCGCCAGCAGCTTAGGGCCCCTTTACGAGCAGTACTTC. Protein product: CASSLGPLYEQYF.

The chain combines TRBV5-1 with TRBJ2-7, with D perhaps TRBD1 or TRBD2 (5 bases each). The CDR3 extends over 12 amino acids. Trimming removed 4 bases at V and 6 bases at J, with 11 bases between. The V gene's germline CDR1 is SGHRS and CDR2 YFSETQ. The CDR3 DNA reads TGCGCCAGCAGCACCGGGACGGCCGAGCAGTACTTC. Its translation: CASSTGTAEQYF.

The chain employs TRBV11-2 and TRBJ1-3; 11 nucleotides line up with TRBD1. CDR3 length: 20 amino acids. V lost 5 bases to trimming and J lost 0 bases; unmatched junction nucleotides: 15. Germline V gives CDR1 SGHAT, CDR2 FQNNGV. CDR3 loop: CASSPGGQGGLSVSGNTIYF. The CDR3 DNA reads as TGTGCCAGCAGCCCCGGGGGACAGGGGGGACTTTCAGTCTCTGGAAACACCATATATTTT.

The rearrangement uses TRBV5-1 and TRBJ2-7; tentative D call: TRBD2 (6 bases). Germline CDR1 and CDR2: SGHRS and YFSETQ. The CDR3 consists of 14 residues. V lost 6 bases and J lost 7, with 20 bases in between. This chain's CDR3 is CASTRTGPGGEQYF. In nucleotides, the CDR3 is TGCGCCAGCACACGAACAGGACCTGGGGGGGAGCAGTACTTC.

A few counts support this clonotype. The chain couples TRBV10-3 to TRBJ2-5; TRBD2 matches 8 bases. Germline-derived CDR1 and CDR2 are ENHRY and SYGVKD. V shed 11 bases, J shed 7 bases, and the junction held 15 bases outside the gene matches. The CDR3 runs to 14 residues. Here the CDR3 DNA reads TGTGCCTCAATGGCGGGGGGCCGCCGGGGGACCCAGTACTTC. It is translated as CASMAGGRRGTQYF.

The rearrangement joins TRBV29-1 to TRBJ1-3; D is perhaps TRBD1 (5 bases). This CDR3 has 15 residues. Germline V gene lookup returns CDR1 SQVTM and CDR2 ANQGSEA. Trimming stripped 3 bases from V and 4 bases from J, with 16 bases between. The CDR3 region is CSVDGAGLSGNTIYF. In DNA, the CDR3 is TGCAGCGTTGATGGGGCAGGGCTTTCCGGAAACACCATATATTTT.

The chain joins TRBV3-1 to TRBJ2-4; tentative D call: TRBD2 (6 bases). This CDR3 has 14 residues. V dropped 4 bases and J dropped 0 bases, with 7 bases sitting between them. CDR1 LGHDT and CDR2 YNNKEL come from the germline V gene (reference sequence). CDR3 region: CASSLAVAKNIQYF. The CDR3 region has the DNA TGTGCCAGCAGCCTAGCGGTAGCCAAAAACATTCAGTACTTC.

V is TRBV27 and J is TRBJ1-1; 9 nucleotides agree with TRBD1. With 3 bases clipped from V and 4 bases from J, the junction kept 9 bases outside the gene matches. CDR1 and CDR2 from the germline V gene are MNHEY and SMNVEV (reference sequence). The CDR3 has 16 amino acids. CDR3 amino acids: CASSFRASTGGTEAFF. Here the CDR3 DNA reads TGTGCCAGCAGTTTCCGAGCCTCGACAGGGGGCACTGAAGCTTTCTTT.

This clonotype has more than one count but fewer than ten. This chain uses TRBV20-1 with TRBJ2-7; 10 nucleotides match TRBD1. CDR1 is DFQATT and CDR2 is SNEGSKA in the germline V gene (reference sequence). V lost 6 bases, J lost 6 bases, and 8 bases stayed unmatched. The CDR3 length is 13 residues. CDR3: CSAAGQGPVEQYF. The CDR3 DNA sequence: TGCAGTGCCGCGGGACAGGGGCCGGTCGAGCAGTACTTC.

This clonotype has at least ten counts. This chain uses TRBV28 with TRBJ1-5; D might be TRBD1 (5 bases). The CDR3 has 14 residues. Trimming removed 3 bases at V and 6 bases at J, with 12 bases between. Germline assignment: CDR1 MDHEN and CDR2 SYDVKM. CDR3 amino acids: CASSLDGASQPQHF. The CDR3 DNA is TGTGCCAGCAGTTTGGATGGGGCGAGTCAGCCCCAGCATTTT.

There are many counts of this clonotype. The rearrangement links TRBV2 to TRBJ2-5, with D uncertain. The germline CDR1 and CDR2 sequences are SNHLY and FYNNEI. V lost 2 bases and J 5 bases, leaving 15 bases between the germline ends. This CDR3 contains 15 residues. CDR3 DNA: TGTGCCAGCAGTGAATTCGCCGGTCCGACGGAGACCCAGTACTTC. It specifies CASSEFAGPTETQYF.

V gene TRBV5-6 combines with J gene TRBJ1-1, with TRBD1 matching 7 bases. V was pared by 3 bases and J by 2 bases, with 7 bases of the junction left unmatched. This CDR3 spans 15 amino acids. The germline V gene encodes CDR1 SGHDT and CDR2 YYEEEE. The CDR3 sequence: CASSWDSLPNTEAFF. CDR3 DNA sequence: TGTGCCAGCAGCTGGGACAGTCTTCCTAACACTGAAGCTTTCTTT.

This clonotype was picked up many times. This sequence joins TRBV12-5 and TRBJ1-2, with D unresolved. The V end was cut by 4 bases, the J end by 4 bases, with 10 bases between. The CDR3 totals 13 residues. Germline CDR1 and CDR2: LGHNT and FRNRAP. The CDR3 region has the DNA TGTGCTAGTGGTTCTGTTGACTCCTATGGCTACACCTTC. Translating it yields CASGSVDSYGYTF.

The V and J genes are TRBV25-1 and TRBJ1-2; D not certain. The CDR3 has 14 amino acids. The V gene's germline CDR1 is MGHDK and CDR2 SYGVNS. Deletions cut 5 bases from V and 1 base from J, with 11 bases between. This chain's CDR3 is CASSPRPLNYGYTF. The CDR3 DNA is TGTGCCAGCAGTCCCCGGCCTCTTAACTATGGCTACACCTTC.

The gene calls are TRBV6-5 and TRBJ2-5; 11 bases map to TRBD2. The CDR3 runs 17 residues. V shed 4 bases and J 1 base; nucleotides not matched to a gene: 8. Germline V gene sequence: CDR1 MNHEY, CDR2 SVGAGI. The CDR3 nucleotides read TGTGCCAGCAGTTCGGGGGGACTAGCGGACCTCCAAGAGACCCAGTACTTC. Translating it yields CASSSGGLADLQETQYF.

V and J are TRBV6-2 or TRBV6-3 and TRBJ2-7; D not certain. The V end was cut by 4 bases, the J end by 4 bases, with 8 bases between. The V gene's germline CDR1 is MNHEY and CDR2 SVGEGT. CDR3 length equals 12 residues. This CDR3 is CASSSDWYEQYF. The CDR3 bases are TGTGCCAGCAGTTCGGATTGGTACGAGCAGTACTTC.

V is TRBV20-1 and J is TRBJ1-5; 7 bases map to TRBD1. Losses at the gene ends were 0 bases for V and 4 bases for J; bases not matched to a gene: 6. The CDR3 length is 15 residues. The germline CDR1 and CDR2 sequences are DFQATT and SNEGSKA (reference sequence). CDR3 in DNA: TGCAGTGCTAGAGATCAGGGGGGGGCTAATCAGCCCCAGCATTTT. Translation: CSARDQGGANQPQHF.

The chain links TRBV30 to TRBJ2-5; no clear D. The germline gives CDR1 GTSNPN, CDR2 SVGIG (reference sequence). The CDR3 consists of 11 residues. V lost 2 bases, J lost 2 bases, and 3 bases lay in between. The CDR3 coding sequence is TGTGCCTGGAGTAATCAAGAGACCCAGTACTTC. Protein sequence: CAWSNQETQYF.

The chain employs TRBV27 and TRBJ2-2, with 7 bases lining up with TRBD2. Germline-derived CDR1 and CDR2 are MNHEY and SMNVEV (reference sequence). V shed 5 bases, J shed 6 bases, and the junction held 9 bases outside the gene matches. The CDR3 runs 15 residues. CDR3 protein: CASSPAWGGPGELFF. CDR3 coding DNA: TGTGCCAGCAGTCCCGCCTGGGGGGGACCCGGGGAGCTGTTTTTT.

Points on this clonotype: A read error may be the cause here, since a much bigger clone is one base away. This chain links TRBV12-3 or TRBV12-4 with TRBJ1-6, with D possibly TRBD1 on 5 matching bases. V lost 6 bases and J 9 bases, leaving 9 bases between the germline ends. This CDR3 spans 12 amino acids. CDR3 sequence: CASRGGGSPLHF. CDR3 in DNA: TGTGCCAGCAGGGGGGGGGGTTCACCCCTCCACTTT.

In this sample, this clonotype turned up a few times. The gene calls are TRBV19 and TRBJ2-2; 12 bases match TRBD2. Unmatched junction bases numbered 3, after V lost 2 bases and J lost 5 bases. Germline CDR1 and CDR2: LNHDA and SQIVND (reference sequence). This CDR3 contains 16 residues. The CDR3 DNA sequence: TGTGCCAGTAGTATACGGACTAGCGGGAAAACCGGGGAGCTGTTTTTT. Translation gives CASSIRTSGKTGELFF.

This clonotype was detected a few times. The V gene is TRBV29-1, the J gene TRBJ1-2; 8 positions agree with TRBD1. J gave up 6 bases and V 6 bases, and 3 bases lay outside the gene matches. From germline, CDR1 is SQVTM and CDR2 ANQGSEA. The CDR3 is made up of 11 amino acids. The CDR3, as DNA: TGCAGCGTAGAGACAGGGGATGGCTACACCTTC. Translation gives CSVETGDGYTF.

V is TRBV6-1 and J is TRBJ2-5; 7 nucleotides agree with TRBD1. Per germline, CDR1 MNHNS and CDR2 SASEGT. The CDR3 sequence is 15 residues long. The junction had 11 bases not matched to a gene; V was cut back by 4 bases and J by 6 bases. The CDR3 bases are TGTGCCAGCAGTGGGGGGTCCAACAGGGGACAGACCCAGTACTTC. This encodes CASSGGSNRGQTQYF.

The genes are TRBV5-1 and TRBJ2-7; 8 bases are a match to TRBD1. Germline V lookup: CDR1 SGHRS, CDR2 YFSETQ. This CDR3 has 15 residues. The ends lost 1 base at V and 0 bases at J; junction bases unmatched: 3. CDR3 nucleotides: TGCGCCAGCAGCTTGATCACAGGGGGCTCCTACGAGCAGTACTTC. It yields the protein CASSLITGGSYEQYF.

This clonotype was found many times. The CDR3 nucleotides are TGTGCCAGCAGTTTATCGGGGGGTGATCAGCCCCAGCATTTT. Encoded protein: CASSLSGGDQPQHF. The rearrangement joins TRBV12-3 or TRBV12-4 to TRBJ1-5, with D perhaps matching TRBD1 (5 bases). The CDR3 contains 14 residues. Between the trimmed V and J ends, which lost 2 bases and 5 bases, there was a span of 10 bases.

This clonotype has a handful of counts. The V gene is TRBV30, the J gene TRBJ1-5; no clear D gene. The germline gives CDR1 GTSNPN, CDR2 SVGIG (reference sequence). V lost 0 bases to trimming and J lost 7 bases, with 7 bases between them. The CDR3 length is 12 residues. The CDR3 DNA reads TGTGCCTGGAGTGTACCGGGGCAGCCCCAGCATTTT. Translated, it gives CAWSVPGQPQHF.